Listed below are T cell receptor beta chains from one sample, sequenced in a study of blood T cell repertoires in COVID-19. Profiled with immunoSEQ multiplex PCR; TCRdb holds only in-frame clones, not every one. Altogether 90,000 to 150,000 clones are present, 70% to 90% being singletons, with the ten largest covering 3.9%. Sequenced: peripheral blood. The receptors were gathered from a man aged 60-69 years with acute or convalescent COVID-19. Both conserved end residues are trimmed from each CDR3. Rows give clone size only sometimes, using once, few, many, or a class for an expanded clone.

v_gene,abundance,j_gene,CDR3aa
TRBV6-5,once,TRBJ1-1,ASSYSSFTEAF
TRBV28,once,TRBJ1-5,ASSFGQGVGNQPQH
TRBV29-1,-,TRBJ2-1,SVLISQGEQF
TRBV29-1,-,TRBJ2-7,SVVGQGVHEQY
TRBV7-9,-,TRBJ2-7,ASSLPGSTFEQY
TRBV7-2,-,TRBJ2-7,ASSLGLAAEQY
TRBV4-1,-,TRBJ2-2,ASSHPRNANTGELF
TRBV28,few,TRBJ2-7,ASSPPRTGAGNYEQY
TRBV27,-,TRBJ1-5,ASSSRDQPQH
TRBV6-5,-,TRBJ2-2,ASSYSIPGTGELF
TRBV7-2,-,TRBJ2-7,ASSQTSYEQY
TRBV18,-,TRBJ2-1,ASSIRGSGSEQF
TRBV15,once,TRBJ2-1,ATSRDPSGYNEQF
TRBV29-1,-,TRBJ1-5,SVGGGYNQPQH
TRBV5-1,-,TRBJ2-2,ASSQTTGDTGELF
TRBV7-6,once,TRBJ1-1,ASSPRDKVNTEAF
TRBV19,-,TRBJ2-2,ATSGPRTGGTGELF
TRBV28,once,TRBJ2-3,ASRQGSTDTQY
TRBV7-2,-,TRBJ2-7,ASAGGRGGYEQY
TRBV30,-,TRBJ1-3,AWSVQGGSGNTIY
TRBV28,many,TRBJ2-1,ATRDSFYNEQF
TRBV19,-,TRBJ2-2,ASSINRGLGGELF
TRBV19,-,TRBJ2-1,ASRGARGLQGSKEQF
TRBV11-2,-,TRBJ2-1,ASSTVGGQSSF
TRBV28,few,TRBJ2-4,ASSSRTLEREAGFSSKNIQY
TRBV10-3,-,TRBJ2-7,ATQGQGAKRENYEQY
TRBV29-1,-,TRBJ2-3,SVEKGSTDTQY
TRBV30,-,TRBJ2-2,AWRAGTAQYTGELF
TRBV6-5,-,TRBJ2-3,ASSYEAIAGVDTQY
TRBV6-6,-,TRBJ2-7,ASSGGRDLYEQY
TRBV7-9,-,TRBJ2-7,ASSLGQGLY
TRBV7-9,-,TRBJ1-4,ASSYSGRGNEKLF
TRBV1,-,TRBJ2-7,TSSHGAGTGKNSHEQY
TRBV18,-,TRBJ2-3,ASSPGADTQY
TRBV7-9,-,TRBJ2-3,ASSWLAGGGDTQY
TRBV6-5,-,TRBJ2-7,ASSYLLAGESEQY
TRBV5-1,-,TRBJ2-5,ASSSGQAQETQY
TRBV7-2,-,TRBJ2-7,ASTLGGASSYEQY
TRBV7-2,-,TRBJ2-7,ASRPARSSYEQY
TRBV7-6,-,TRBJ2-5,ASSLGATVETQY
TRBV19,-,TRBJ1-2,ATVSTGVNYGYT
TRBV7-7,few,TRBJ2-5,ASSLADRVGETQY
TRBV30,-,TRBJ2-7,AWSAGTGGGYEQY
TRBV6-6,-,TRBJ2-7,ASLGGSRDEQY
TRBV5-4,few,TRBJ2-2,ASSPRLGQGANGELF
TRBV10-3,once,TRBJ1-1,AISESQMNTEAF
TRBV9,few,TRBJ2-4,ASSVADGGAKNIQY
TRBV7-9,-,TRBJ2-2,ASSPDRGLTGELF
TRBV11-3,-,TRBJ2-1,ASSLDLRLAVYNEQF
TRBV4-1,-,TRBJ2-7,ASSQDSGTTYSYEQY
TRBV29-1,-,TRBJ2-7,SVYSGWEQY
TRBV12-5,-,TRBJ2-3,ASAPTSGRTDTQY
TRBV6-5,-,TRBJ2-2,ASSRDSTGELF
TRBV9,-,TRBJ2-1,ASSVGDTSNEQF
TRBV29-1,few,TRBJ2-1,SVLGLAGNEQF
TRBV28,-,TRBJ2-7,ASSPPTALYEQY
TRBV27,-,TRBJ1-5,ASGIRQSNQPQH